This T cell receptor (beta chain) was sequenced during a study of blood T cell repertoires in COVID-19. Study summary: COVID-19 samples collected from the United States, Italy and Spain covered acute and convalescent phases. T cells, B-cell-depleted T cells, or PBMCs provided the cDNA or gDNA that served as material.

Clones were read by immunoSEQ multiplex PCR, and TCRdb kept only the in-frame ones, dropping some. The table records fewer than 400,000 clones, about 90% of them present only once. Clinical histories supplied by participants themselves formed the basis of cohort assignment. Recovery meant two consecutive negative NP/OP PCR tests, professional clearance, or resolved symptoms. The TCR comes from a man aged 25 to 45 who had recovered from COVID-19. Sequenced material: PBMCs or T cells enriched from blood (not recorded which).

The CDR3 loop is CASSLSLGGGNGYTF. CDR3 nucleotides: TGTGCCAGCAGCTTATCCCTAGGTGGCGGTAATGGCTACACCTTC. This chain joins TRBV13 and TRBJ1-2; D not resolved. The V gene's germline CDR1 is PRHDT and CDR2 FYEKMQ (reference sequence). The CDR3 has 15 amino acids. V shed 2 bases and J shed 6 bases, with 16 bases lying between them.